The sequence of this T cell receptor (beta chain) was determined in a study of blood T cell repertoires in COVID-19. Study background: The samples span acute and convalescent COVID-19 from the United States, Italy and Spain. PBMCs, B-cell-depleted T cells, or T cells provided the cDNA or gDNA that made up the material.

Trimming shortened V by 5 bases and J by 2 bases, and 10 bases separated the two germline ends. Germline V gene sequence: CDR1 MNHEY, CDR2 SMNVEV (reference sequence). This CDR3 has 14 amino acids. Original methodology: Reference gene primer amplification in the assay estimated nucleated cell counts. Produced via immunoSEQ multiplex PCR; TCRdb's table is partial and in-frame only. D and trimming were read from the DNA, whereas the V and J calls and clone size are those reported in that table. The data show 95,000 to 150,000 clones, under 80% seen once. The chain couples TRBV27 to TRBJ1-5, with a possible D match to TRBD1 (5 bases). The specimen was peripheral blood. This clonotype was sampled from a man aged 65 to 79 with acute or convalescent COVID-19. CDR3 nucleotides: TGTGCCAGCAGTCCCAGGGTGGGCAATCAGCCCCAGCATTTT. It specifies CASSPRVGNQPQHF.